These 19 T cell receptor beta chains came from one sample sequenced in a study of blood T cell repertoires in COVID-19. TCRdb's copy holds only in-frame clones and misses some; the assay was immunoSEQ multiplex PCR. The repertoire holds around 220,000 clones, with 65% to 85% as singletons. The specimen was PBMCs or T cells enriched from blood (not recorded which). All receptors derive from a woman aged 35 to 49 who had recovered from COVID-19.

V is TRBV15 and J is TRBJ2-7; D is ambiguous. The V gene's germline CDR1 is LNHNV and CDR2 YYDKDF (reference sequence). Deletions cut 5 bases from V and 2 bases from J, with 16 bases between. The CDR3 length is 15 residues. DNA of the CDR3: TGTGCCACCAGCCGATACTCAGGCTCAGCCTACGAGCAGTACTTC. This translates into CATSRYSGSAYEQYF. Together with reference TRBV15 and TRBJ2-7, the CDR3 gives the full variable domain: DAMVIQNPRYQVTQFGKPVTLSCSQTLNHNVMYWYQQKSSQAPKLLFHYYDKDFNNEADTPDNFQSRRPNTSFCFLDIRSPGLGDTAMYLCATSRYSGSAYEQYFGPGTRLTVT.

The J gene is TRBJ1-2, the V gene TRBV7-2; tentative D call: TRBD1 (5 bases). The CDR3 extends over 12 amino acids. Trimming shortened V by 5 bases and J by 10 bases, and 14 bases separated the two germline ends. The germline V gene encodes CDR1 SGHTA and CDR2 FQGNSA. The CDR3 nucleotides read TGTGCCAGCAGCCCGCTGCGACAGACCTACACCTTC. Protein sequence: CASSPLRQTYTF.

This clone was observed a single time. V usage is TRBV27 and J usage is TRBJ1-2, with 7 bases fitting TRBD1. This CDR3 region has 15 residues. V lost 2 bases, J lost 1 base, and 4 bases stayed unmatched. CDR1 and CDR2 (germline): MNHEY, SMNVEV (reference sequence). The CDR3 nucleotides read TGTGCCAGCAGTTTAGGGGGACAGAGTAACTATGGCTACACCTTC. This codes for CASSLGGQSNYGYTF.

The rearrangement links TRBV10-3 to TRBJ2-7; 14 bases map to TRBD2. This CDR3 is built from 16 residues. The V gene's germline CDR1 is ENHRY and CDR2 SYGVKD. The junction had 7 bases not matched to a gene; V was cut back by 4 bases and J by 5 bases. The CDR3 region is CAISGGLAGGLNEQYV. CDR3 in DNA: TGTGCCATCAGTGGCGGACTAGCGGGAGGTCTAAACGAGCAGTACGTC.

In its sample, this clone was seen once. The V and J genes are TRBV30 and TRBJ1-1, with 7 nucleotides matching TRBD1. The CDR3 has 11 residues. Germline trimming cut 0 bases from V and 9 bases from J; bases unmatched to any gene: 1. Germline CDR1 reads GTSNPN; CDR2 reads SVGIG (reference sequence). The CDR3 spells CAWSVTGQAFF. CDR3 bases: TGTGCCTGGAGTGTGACAGGGCAAGCTTTCTTT. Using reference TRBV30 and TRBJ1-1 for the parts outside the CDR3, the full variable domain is SQTIHQWPATLVQPVGSPLSLECTVEGTSNPNLYWYRQAAGRGLQLLFYSVGIGQISSEVPQNLSASRPQDRQFILSSKKLLLSDSGFYLCAWSVTGQAFFGQGTRLTVV.

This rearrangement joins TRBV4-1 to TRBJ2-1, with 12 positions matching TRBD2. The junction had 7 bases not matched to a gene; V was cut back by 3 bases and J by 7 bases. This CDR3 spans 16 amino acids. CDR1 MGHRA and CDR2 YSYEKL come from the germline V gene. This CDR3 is CASSQLAGGLGNEQFF. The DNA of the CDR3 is TGCGCCAGCAGCCAGCTAGCGGGAGGGCTAGGTAATGAGCAGTTCTTC.

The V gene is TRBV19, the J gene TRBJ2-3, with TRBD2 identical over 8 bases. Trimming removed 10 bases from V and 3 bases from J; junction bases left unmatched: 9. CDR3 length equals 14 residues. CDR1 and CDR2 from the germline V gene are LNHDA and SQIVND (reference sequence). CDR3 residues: CATRAGVRTDTQYF. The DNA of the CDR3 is TGTGCCACCAGAGCGGGAGTTAGGACAGATACGCAGTATTTT.

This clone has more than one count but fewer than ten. Here the CDR3 reads CSVERRGPWAEQFF. Here the CDR3 DNA reads TGCAGCGTTGAAAGGCGGGGGCCCTGGGCTGAGCAGTTCTTC. This chain joins TRBV29-1 and TRBJ2-1; tentative D call: TRBD2 (7 bases). V lost 2 bases and J lost 9, with 17 bases in between. CDR3 length: 14 amino acids. CDR1 SQVTM and CDR2 ANQGSEA come from the germline V gene.

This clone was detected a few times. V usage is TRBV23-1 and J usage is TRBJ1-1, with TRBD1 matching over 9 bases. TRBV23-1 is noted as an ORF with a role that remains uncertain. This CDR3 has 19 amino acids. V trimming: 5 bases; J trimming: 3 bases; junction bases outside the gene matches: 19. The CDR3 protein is CASSSILPGTGRKDTEAFF. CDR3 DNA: TGCGCCAGCAGTTCCATCCTTCCCGGGACAGGGAGGAAGGACACTGAAGCTTTCTTT.

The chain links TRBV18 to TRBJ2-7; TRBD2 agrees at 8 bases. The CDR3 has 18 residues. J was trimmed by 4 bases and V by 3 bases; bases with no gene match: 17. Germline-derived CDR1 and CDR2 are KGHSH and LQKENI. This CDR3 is CASSPLSMDRGGWYEQYF. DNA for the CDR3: TGTGCCAGCTCACCTCTCTCAATGGATCGGGGGGGCTGGTACGAGCAGTACTTC.

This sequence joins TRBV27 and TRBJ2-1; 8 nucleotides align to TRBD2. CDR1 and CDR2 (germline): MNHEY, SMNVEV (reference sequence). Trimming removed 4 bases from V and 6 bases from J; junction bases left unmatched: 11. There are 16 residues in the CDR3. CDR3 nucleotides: TGTGCCAGCAGTTCGTCAAAACTAGCGGAATTCAATGAGCAGTTCTTC. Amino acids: CASSSSKLAEFNEQFF.

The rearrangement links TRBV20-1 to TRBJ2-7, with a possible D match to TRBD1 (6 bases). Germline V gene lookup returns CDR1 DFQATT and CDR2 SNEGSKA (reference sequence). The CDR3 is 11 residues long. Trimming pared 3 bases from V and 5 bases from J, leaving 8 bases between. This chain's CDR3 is CSASHRDEQYF. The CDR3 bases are TGCAGTGCTAGCCACAGGGACGAGCAGTACTTC.

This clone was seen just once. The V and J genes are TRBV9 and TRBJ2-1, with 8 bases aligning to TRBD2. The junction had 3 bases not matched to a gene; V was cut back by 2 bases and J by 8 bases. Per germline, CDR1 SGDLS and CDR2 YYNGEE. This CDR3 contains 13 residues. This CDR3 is CASSVGGAYEQFF. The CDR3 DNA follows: TGTGCCAGCAGCGTCGGGGGGGCCTATGAGCAGTTCTTC.

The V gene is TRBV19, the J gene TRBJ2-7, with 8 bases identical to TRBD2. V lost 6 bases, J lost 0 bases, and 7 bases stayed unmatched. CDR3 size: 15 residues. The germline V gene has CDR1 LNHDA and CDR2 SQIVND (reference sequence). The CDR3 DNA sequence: TGTGCCAGTAGCGGGAGGGGGAAAAACTCCTACGAGCAGTACTTC. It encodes CASSGRGKNSYEQYF.

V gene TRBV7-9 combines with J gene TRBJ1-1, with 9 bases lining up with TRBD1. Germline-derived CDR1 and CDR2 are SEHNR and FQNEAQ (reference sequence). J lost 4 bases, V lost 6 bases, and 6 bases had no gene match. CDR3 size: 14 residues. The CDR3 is CASRPGQGGTEAFF. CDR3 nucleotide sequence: TGTGCCAGCAGGCCGGGACAGGGTGGCACTGAAGCTTTCTTT.

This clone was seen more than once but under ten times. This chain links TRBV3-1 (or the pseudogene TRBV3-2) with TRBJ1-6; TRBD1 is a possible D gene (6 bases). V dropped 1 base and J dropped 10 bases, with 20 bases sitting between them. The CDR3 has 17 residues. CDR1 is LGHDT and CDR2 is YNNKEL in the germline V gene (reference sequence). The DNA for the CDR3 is TGTGCCAGCAGCCAAGCACACTACACAGGGTCTCGGTCACCCCTCCACTTT. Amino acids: CASSQAHYTGSRSPLHF.

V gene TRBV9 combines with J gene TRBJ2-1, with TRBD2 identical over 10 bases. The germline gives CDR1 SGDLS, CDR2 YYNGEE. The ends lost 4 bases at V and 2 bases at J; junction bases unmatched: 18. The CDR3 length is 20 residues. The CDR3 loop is CASSRSGDGRTSGAYNEQFF. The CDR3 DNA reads TGTGCCAGCAGCCGTAGTGGAGACGGGCGGACTAGCGGAGCCTACAATGAGCAGTTCTTC.

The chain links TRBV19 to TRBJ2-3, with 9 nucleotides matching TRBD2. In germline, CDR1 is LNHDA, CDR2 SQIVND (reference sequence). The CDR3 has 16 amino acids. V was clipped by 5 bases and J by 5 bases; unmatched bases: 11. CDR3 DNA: TGTGCCAGTAGTCTCCTTGCGGGAGGGGGAGGAGATACGCAGTATTTT. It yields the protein CASSLLAGGGGDTQYF.

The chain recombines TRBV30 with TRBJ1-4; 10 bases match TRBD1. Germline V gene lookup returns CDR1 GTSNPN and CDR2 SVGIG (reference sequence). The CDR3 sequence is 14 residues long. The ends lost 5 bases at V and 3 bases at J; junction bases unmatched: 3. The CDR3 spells CAWSGTGANEKLFF. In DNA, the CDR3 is TGTGCCTGGTCCGGGACAGGGGCTAATGAAAAACTGTTTTTT.